This TCR beta chain comes out of a study of T cell repertoires in cytomegalovirus infection. Broader study findings: CMV-specific TCR beta clonotypes restricted by HLA-C dominated the ex vivo response. Cumulative public TCR beta family frequency identified CMV carriers with the relevant HLA.

Comment on this clonotype: What it binds is unknown.

Germline CDR1 is SGHRS and CDR2 is YFSETQ. The CDR3 sequence is 15 residues long. The V end was cut by 1 base, the J end by 0 bases, with 10 bases between. TCRdb used MiXCR to reprocess the reads, holding one entry per CDR3 protein. The sample includes fewer than 1,000,000 distinct CDR3 sequences, roughly 30% of them seen just once. This sequence originates from a human donor in good health (CMV status not recorded). Some clones in this sample may be carry-over from other donors' samples. The sequenced sample was cultured CD8+ T cells from PBMCs, obtained from culture after CMV antigen stimulation. The chain is built from TRBV5-1 and TRBJ1-1; D gene uncertain. CDR3 sequence (DNA): TGCGCCAGCAGCTTGTCGGTCCACATGAACACTGAAGCTTTCTTT. Protein product: CASSLSVHMNTEAFF.